This T cell receptor (beta chain) was identified in a study of IL-17A CD8 T cells in psoriatic arthritis synovium. Regarding the research as a whole: The study was designed to define the phenotype, molecular profile and function of synovial IL-17A+CD8+ T cells in the pathogenesis of psoriatic arthritis. The study at large found these results: Although over 4.5% of the repertoire was occupied by some individual clones, most synovial CD8+ subsets remained polyclonal. TCR sequencing covered only a few patients, which the authors acknowledged as a limited sample size. Cells were obtained from synovial fluid rather than synovial tissue, because no psoriatic arthritis synovial tissue samples were available.

Synovial fluid effusions were drawn by aspiration from the actively inflamed joints of psoriatic arthritis patients. For each patient, synovial fluid served as the source from which three memory CD8+ T cell populations were isolated by sorting: Tc1 cells (IL-17A-IFNgamma+), Tc17 cells (IL-17A+) and the bulk memory fraction, allowing their TCR repertoires to be compared. The Classification of Psoriatic Arthritis Study Group (CASPAR) criteria were met by the psoriatic arthritis patients. For the bulk memory CD8+ T cell sort, CD45RA-CD27+/- cells were combined with CD45RA+CD27- cells. Three patients with psoriatic arthritis provided sorted synovial fluid CD8+ T cell subsets that underwent TCRbeta sequencing. Before use, synovial fluid mononuclear cells were separated with Lymphoprep and cryopreserved in liquid nitrogen. Roughly 50% fetal calf serum and about 10% dimethyl sulfoxide were contained in the cryopreservation medium.

The germline V gene sets CDR1 to MDHEN and CDR2 to SYDVKM. The trim is 7 bases for V and 2 bases for J, with a gap of 19 bases between the germline ends. The CDR3 holds 16 amino acids from the cysteine to the phenylalanine. Here the CDR3 DNA is all that survives: 48 bases in frame from base 1. DNA was extracted (Qiagen), and TCRbeta V-D-J rearrangements were subjected to bias-controlled amplification followed by high-throughput sequencing (immunoSEQ; Adaptive Biotech). The authors processed their data as follows. Productive sequences were analyzed at sequence level using the immunoSEQ Analyzer platform. Clonality was calculated as 1 minus Pielou's evenness, with values from 0 (highly polyclonal) to 1 (monoclonal). The Morisita index, ranging from 0 (no similarity) to 1 (complete similarity), was used to quantify repertoire overlap between subsets. As stored in TCRdb, this immuneACCESS dataset retains in-frame rearrangements with V and J assigned. A fraction of the clones does not appear; measured against another copy, unresolved V genes explain less than half of the discrepancy, and the remainder lacks a known reason. The V and J calls and clone size are taken from that table; D and trimming were inferred from the DNA. For this sample the table gives approximately 2,500 clones, of which around 67% were detected only once. The ten top clones hold more than 13% of the sample.

This clone was seen just once. The specificity of this receptor is unknown. Qualities for individual bases were not recorded, and no much larger clone is one base off. Rearrangement joined TRBV28 to TRBJ2-3; the best D guess is TRBD2, with 6 bases matching. The sample taken for sequencing was memory CD8+ T cells from synovial fluid. The cell subset or site label on this specimen signifies: bulk memory CD8+ T cells (CD45RA-CD27+/- and CD45RA+CD27-). The TCR comes from a human donor with psoriatic arthritis. Read as DNA, the sequence is TGTGCCAGCACCTATCGGGGGACTCCCACCACAGATACGCAGTATTTT. It specifies CASTYRGTPTTDTQYF.